The 27 T cell receptor beta chains presented below share a single source sample, sequenced in a study of T cell responses to AZD1222 COVID-19 vaccine. Assay used: immunoSEQ multiplex PCR; TCRdb lists only in-frame clones, some missing. The sample has fewer than 90,000 clones, about 88% seen once. The sequenced sample was peripheral blood, obtained on day 0 of AZD1222 vaccination. The origin of the receptors is an adult in good health.

The rearrangement joins TRBV27 to TRBJ1-2; unclear D gene. V was shortened by 3 bases and J by 4 bases, with 12 bases between the two germline ends. CDR3 length: 14 amino acids. Germline CDR1 MNHEY, CDR2 SMNVEV (reference sequence). The CDR3 sequence is CASSLNQASYGYTF. The DNA of the CDR3 is TGTGCCAGCAGTTTGAACCAGGCCTCCTATGGCTACACCTTC.

J is TRBJ2-1 and V is TRBV11-2, with D perhaps TRBD1 (6 bases). Trimming pared 4 bases from V and 0 bases from J, leaving 16 bases between. CDR3 length equals 17 residues. Germline V gene sequence: CDR1 SGHAT, CDR2 FQNNGV. The CDR3 DNA reads as TGTGCCAGCAGCTCCCTCAGGGGCGAGAGCTCCTACAATGAGCAGTTCTTC. Its translation is CASSSLRGESSYNEQFF.

The table lists this clone with a count of one. V gene TRBV6-5 combines with J gene TRBJ2-7; TRBD2 matches 7 bases. Trimming took 8 bases from V and 7 from J; bases not matched to a gene: 11. This CDR3 is built from 13 residues. From germline, CDR1 is MNHEY and CDR2 SVGAGI. The CDR3 sequence is CASGGEGSREQYV. CDR3 nucleotide sequence: TGTGCCAGCGGGGGGGAAGGGTCCCGAGAGCAGTACGTC.

The genes are TRBV5-6 and TRBJ2-7, with TRBD1 identical over 8 bases. After removal of 4 bases from V and 0 bases from J, the junction contained 6 bases not matched to a gene. CDR1 and CDR2 from the germline V gene are SGHDT and YYEEEE. The CDR3 sequence is 15 residues long. Here the CDR3 reads CASSIDRGGSYEQYV. The CDR3 DNA follows: TGTGCCAGCAGCATTGACAGGGGAGGCTCCTACGAGCAGTACGTC.

The chain recombines TRBV7-8 with TRBJ1-2; TRBD1 matches at 9 bases. The CDR3 sequence is 16 residues long. V gave up 5 bases and J gave up 4 bases; unmatched junction bases: 11. Germline lookup yields CDR1 SGHVS and CDR2 FQNEAQ. Here the CDR3 DNA reads TGTGCCAGCAGCCCTAGGGGACAGGGCGATGGCTATGGCTACACCTTC. It codes for CASSPRGQGDGYGYTF.

This chain connects TRBV5-1 to TRBJ2-3; D might be TRBD1 or TRBD2, each matching 6 bases. CDR1 and CDR2 from the germline V gene are SGHRS and YFSETQ. The CDR3 contains 18 residues. The V gene lost 4 bases and the J gene lost 0 bases, with 21 bases spanning the gap. CDR3 loop: CASSRYGGNQYSTDTQYF. In nucleotides, the CDR3 is TGCGCCAGCAGCCGGTACGGGGGCAATCAATATAGCACAGATACGCAGTATTTT.

This clone was recorded only once. The genes are TRBV7-8 and TRBJ1-4; 9 nucleotides align to TRBD1. V shed 5 bases and J 7 bases; nucleotides not matched to a gene: 8. Germline CDR1 is SGHVS and CDR2 is FQNEAQ. The CDR3 spans 15 residues. The CDR3 bases are TGTGCCAGCAGCCAACCCGGGACAGGGACTGAAAAACTGTTTTTT. Its protein product is CASSQPGTGTEKLFF.

This chain connects TRBV21-1 to TRBJ2-7. TRBV21-1 is designated a pseudogene. The CDR3 contains 16 residues. CDR3 in amino acids: CASSKEPGASSYEQYV. The CDR3 DNA reads TGTGCCAGCAGCAAAGAACCGGGGGCGAGCTCCTACGAGCAGTACGTC.

The CDR3 DNA reads TGTGCCAGCAGCTTAACGCAGGGTACAGATACGCAGTATTTT. Translated: CASSLTQGTDTQYF. V usage is TRBV7-9 and J usage is TRBJ2-3, with a possible D match to TRBD1 (5 bases). Trimming took 2 bases from V and 3 from J, leaving 9 bases between them. The CDR3 totals 14 residues. Germline V gene sequence: CDR1 SEHNR, CDR2 FQNEAQ (reference sequence).

V is TRBV5-1 and J is TRBJ2-1; TRBD2 matches 7 bases. Germline CDR1 reads SGHRS; CDR2 reads YFSETQ. With 4 bases clipped from V and 8 bases from J, the junction kept 9 bases outside the gene matches. The CDR3 runs 14 residues. CDR3 coding DNA: TGCGCCAGCAGCAGGGGTGGGACTAAAGATGAGCAGTTCTTC. Translating gives CASSRGGTKDEQFF.

This sequence joins TRBV2 and TRBJ1-2; 9 bases map to TRBD1. CDR1 is SNHLY and CDR2 is FYNNEI in the germline V gene. There are 13 residues in the CDR3. The ends lost 7 bases at V and 8 bases at J; junction bases unmatched: 8. Here the CDR3 reads CASKWDRAGGYTF. CDR3 coding DNA: TGTGCCAGCAAATGGGACAGGGCAGGCGGCTACACCTTC.

This sequence joins TRBV4-2 and TRBJ2-3; D possibly corresponds to TRBD2 (6 bases). There are 15 residues in the CDR3. Trimming removed 1 base at V and 6 bases at J, with 14 bases between. The V gene's germline CDR1 is LGHNA and CDR2 YNFKEQ. CDR3 nucleotide sequence: TGTGCCAGCAGCCAAGGTAGCGGCGTGGCGGATACGCAGTATTTT. It translates to CASSQGSGVADTQYF.

The chain combines TRBV2 with TRBJ1-6; D gene unclear. V was cut by 3 bases and J by 10 bases, with 13 bases left in between. This CDR3 spans 14 amino acids. Germline V gene lookup returns CDR1 SNHLY and CDR2 FYNNEI. The CDR3 sequence: CASSDPGNFSPLHF. CDR3 coding DNA: TGTGCCAGCAGTGACCCGGGCAATTTCTCACCCCTCCACTTT.

J is TRBJ2-1 and V is TRBV7-9, with TRBD1 matching 7 bases. V lost 5 bases, J lost 3 bases, and 7 bases stayed unmatched. The length of the CDR3 is 15 residues. The germline V gene has CDR1 SEHNR and CDR2 FQNEAQ (reference sequence). CDR3 in DNA: TGTGCCAGCAGCACCCGGGACAGCAACTACAATGAGCAGTTCTTC. Translation gives CASSTRDSNYNEQFF.

This clone was observed a single time. This chain links TRBV28 with TRBJ1-4; D not certain. Germline loops: CDR1 MDHEN, CDR2 SYDVKM. V was cut by 1 base and J by 8 bases, with 2 bases left in between. The CDR3 is 11 amino acids. The CDR3 DNA reads TGTGCCAGCAGTTTATACGAAAAACTGTTTTTT. Translating gives CASSLYEKLFF.

The rearrangement joins TRBV5-1 to TRBJ2-1; D might be TRBD1 (6 bases). Germline lookup yields CDR1 SGHRS and CDR2 YFSETQ. V shed 4 bases and J shed 8 bases, with 22 bases lying between them. The CDR3 spans 16 residues. CDR3 in amino acids: CASSLVQGQSVYEQFF. In nucleotides, the CDR3 is TGCGCCAGCAGCCTAGTACAGGGTCAATCCGTGTATGAGCAGTTCTTC.

The chain carries TRBV10-3 and TRBJ1-2; D gene unclear. In germline, CDR1 is ENHRY, CDR2 SYGVKD. This CDR3 is built from 10 residues. Trimming pared 3 bases from V and 8 bases from J, leaving 4 bases between. CDR3 DNA sequence: TGTGCCATCAGTGATGAGGGCTACACCTTC. This codes for CAISDEGYTF.

The DNA for the CDR3 is TGTGCCAGCAGCTTAATCAGACAAAGTAGGGGCTACACCTTC. Its protein is CASSLIRQSRGYTF. The rearrangement uses TRBV11-2 and TRBJ1-2; D remains unclear. CDR3 length equals 14 residues. Germline V CDR1 and CDR2: SGHAT, FQNNGV. Trimming shortened V by 2 bases and J by 8 bases, and 15 bases separated the two germline ends.

The chain has TRBV6-1 and TRBJ1-1; no clear D. The germline gives CDR1 MNHNS, CDR2 SASEGT. With 1 base removed from V and 1 base from J, the gap between germline ends came to 4 bases. CDR3 size: 13 residues. CDR3 loop: CASSEVENTEAFF. DNA of the CDR3: TGTGCCAGCAGTGAAGTGGAGAACACTGAAGCTTTCTTT.

This chain links TRBV25-1 with TRBJ2-3; TRBD1 is a possible D gene (6 bases). The CDR3 has 12 amino acids. The V end was cut by 8 bases, the J end by 6 bases, with 12 bases between. From germline, CDR1 is MGHDK and CDR2 SYGVNS. Written as DNA, the CDR3 is TGTGCCAGCCAACCCACAGGGGATACGCAGTATTTT. Translating gives CASQPTGDTQYF. The entire variable domain, with the rest obtained from reference TRBV25-1 and TRBJ2-3, is as follows: EADIYQTPRYLVIGTGKKITLECSQTMGHDKMYWYQQDPGMELHLIHYSYGVNSTEKGDLSSESTVSRIRTEHFPLTLESARPSHTSQYLCASQPTGDTQYFGPGTRLTVL.

The chain employs TRBV7-9 and TRBJ2-1; TRBD2 aligns across 10 bases. Germline CDR1 SEHNR, CDR2 FQNEAQ (reference sequence). V shed 4 bases, J shed 8 bases, and the junction held 8 bases outside the gene matches. CDR3 size: 15 residues. Here the CDR3 reads CASSSSSGRWDEQFF. The DNA for the CDR3 is TGTGCCAGCAGCTCTTCTAGCGGGAGATGGGATGAGCAGTTCTTC.

The chain has TRBV7-9 and TRBJ1-1; D ambiguous. Germline-derived CDR1 and CDR2 are SEHNR and FQNEAQ (reference sequence). This CDR3 region has 15 residues. Trimming took off 3 bases at V and 4 bases at J, with 15 bases between the two ends. This CDR3 reads CASSFPLVEGTEAFF. For the CDR3, the DNA is TGTGCCAGCAGCTTCCCCCTGGTGGAGGGCACTGAAGCTTTCTTT.

The CDR3 region has the DNA TGTGCCTCAGGAGGGACTAGGGATCTCGAGCAGTACTTC. Its translation is CASGGTRDLEQYF. This sequence joins TRBV10-3 and TRBJ2-7; 8 positions match TRBD2. The germline gives CDR1 ENHRY, CDR2 SYGVKD. The CDR3 sequence is 13 residues long. The ends lost 11 bases at V and 6 bases at J; junction bases unmatched: 12.

The rearrangement uses TRBV30 and TRBJ2-1; 12 positions match TRBD2. Germline trimming cut 4 bases from V and 2 bases from J; bases unmatched to any gene: 6. This CDR3 spans 16 amino acids. The germline V gene encodes CDR1 GTSNPN and CDR2 SVGIG (reference sequence). The CDR3 reads CAWKLAGGPAYNEQFF. For the CDR3, the DNA is TGTGCCTGGAAACTAGCGGGAGGTCCCGCCTACAATGAGCAGTTCTTC.

This clone was observed once. V is TRBV28 and J is TRBJ2-1, with D perhaps matching TRBD1 or TRBD2 (5 bases each). The CDR3 extends over 12 amino acids. The V and J ends lost 3 bases and 7 bases respectively, with 7 bases between them. Germline assignment: CDR1 MDHEN and CDR2 SYDVKM. CDR3 DNA sequence: TGTGCCAGCAGTTTCTGGGGGAATGAGCAGTTCTTC. Translation gives CASSFWGNEQFF.

V is TRBV3-1 (or the pseudogene TRBV3-2) and J is TRBJ2-1; no reliable D call. The CDR3 has 13 residues. From germline, CDR1 is LGHDT and CDR2 YNNKEL (reference sequence). V was cut by 4 bases and J by 7 bases, with 11 bases left in between. CDR3 region: CASSPAYMNEQFF. CDR3 coding DNA: TGTGCCAGCAGCCCAGCGTATATGAATGAGCAGTTCTTC.

This clone has a handful of counts. This chain connects TRBV2 to TRBJ2-7, with D unresolved. This CDR3 has 13 amino acids. Trimming cost V 4 bases and J 3 bases, with 10 bases left between them. Germline V gene sequence: CDR1 SNHLY, CDR2 FYNNEI. This CDR3 is CASSVGGSYEQYV. Here the CDR3 DNA reads TGTGCCAGCAGTGTGGGTGGCAGCTACGAGCAGTACGTC.